The clone carrying this T cell receptor (beta chain) has a single count. Its antigen remains unidentified. These data originate in a study of shared clonotypes between healthy human individuals. Findings of the study overall: Naive subsets, compared against memory subsets, generally had larger estimated richness values. Blood alone was sampled, and tissue repertoires likely differ. Between a handful of donors, naive CD4 clonotypes were shared at a level of about 5%.

Produced via immunoSEQ multiplex PCR; TCRdb's table is partial and in-frame only. In the table there are more than 1.2 million clones, 98% of which are singletons. Each sample came from a Caucasian adult donor living in Nashville, Tennessee. Trimming removed 6 bases from V and 10 bases from J, with 21 bases in between. CDR1 MNHEY and CDR2 SVGAGI come from the germline V gene. The CDR3 has 14 amino acids. The chain recombines TRBV6-5 with TRBJ1-1; D might be TRBD1 (6 bases). The receptor comes from a man aged 25-45 years in good health. The sequenced sample consisted of naive CD4+ T cells sorted from blood. Subset specified: CD45RA+ positively selected. Here the CDR3 reads CASSAGWGTLRAFF. CDR3 coding DNA: TGTGCCAGCAGCGCAGGGTGGGGGACACTGAGAGCTTTCTTT.